This T cell receptor beta chain was sequenced during a study of T-cell reconstitution after alpha-beta-depleted transplantation in children (dated by TCRdb to the mid-2010s). At the level of the whole study: T-cell immune reconstitution after TCRalphabeta/CD19-depleted allogeneic hematopoietic cell transplantation in children was quantitatively tracked in the study by means of TCR repertoire profiling.

According to the germline V gene, CDR1 reads SQVTM and CDR2 reads ANQGSEA. The CDR3 numbers 12 residues from cysteine through phenylalanine. Only CDR3 DNA remains: 36 bases, in frame from the first base. Deletion took 3 bases off V and 1 base off J, with a span of 4 bases between the germline ends. Libraries were prepared through PCR. Sequencing took place on an Illumina HiSeq 2500. To normalize quantification of the TCRbeta repertoire, the TCR libraries were built with molecular barcoding that relied on unique molecular identifiers. The raw public reads went through TCRdb reprocessing: fastp at Q25, MiXCR clone calling, in-frame beta chains kept. CDR3 protein sequences are deduplicated, and each keeps its most common genes and DNA. The sample table lists about 640,000 distinct CDR3 sequences, approximately 16% of them with a count of one. Approximately 1% of the sample belongs to the ten largest clones.

Only one count was recorded for this clonotype. What antigen it recognizes has not been identified. A much larger clone is a single base away; this may be a read error. The TCR sequence derives from a human donor who donated a stem cell graft to a child with acute myeloid leukemia. The sample here was PBMCs from the stem cell graft donor, taken from the stem cell graft. Rearrangement joined TRBV29-1 to TRBJ1-3, with the D gene not clear enough to name. Read as DNA, the sequence is TGCAGCGTTGAGAGGTCTGGAAACACCATATATTTT. Its protein product is CSVERSGNTIYF.